These T cell receptor beta chains were read from a single sample in a study of shared clonotypes between healthy human individuals. Profiled with immunoSEQ multiplex PCR; TCRdb holds only in-frame clones, not every one. The profile shows 950,000 to 1,200,000 clones, about 80% of them singletons. The specimen was memory CD4+ T cells from PBMCs. Receptors originate from a young man in good health. Some clones in this sample may be carry-over from other donors' samples. Both conserved end residues are part of each CDR3. A D gene is named only where the DNA matches it firmly. The size field is filled for only some rows; it gives once, few, many or a size class.

D gene: -; clone size: -; V gene: TRBV12-5; J gene: TRBJ1-3; CDR3 protein: CASGPGTGNTIYF; CDR3 DNA: TGTGCTAGTGGCCCGGGGACCGGAAACACCATATATTTT
D gene: TRBD1; clone size: -; V gene: TRBV30; J gene: TRBJ1-4; CDR3 protein: CAWSRGQINEKLFF; CDR3 DNA: TGTGCCTGGAGTAGGGGACAGATAAATGAAAAACTGTTTTTT
D gene: -; clone size: -; V gene: TRBV5-1; J gene: TRBJ2-7; CDR3 protein: CASSSTLYEQYF; CDR3 DNA: TGCGCCAGCAGCTCCACCCTCTACGAGCAGTACTTC
D gene: -; clone size: -; V gene: TRBV9; J gene: TRBJ2-3; CDR3 protein: CASSPSGHSTDTQYF; CDR3 DNA: TGTGCCAGCAGCCCATCAGGGCATAGCACAGATACGCAGTATTTT
D gene: -; clone size: -; V gene: TRBV7-9; J gene: TRBJ2-3; CDR3 protein: CASSLGRADTQYF; CDR3 DNA: TGTGCCAGCAGTCTAGGGCGCGCGGATACGCAGTATTTT
D gene: -; clone size: -; V gene: TRBV2; J gene: TRBJ1-2; CDR3 protein: CASTPRGVNYGYTF; CDR3 DNA: TGTGCCAGCACCCCTAGGGGGGTGAACTATGGCTACACCTTC
D gene: TRBD2; clone size: -; V gene: TRBV19; J gene: TRBJ2-5; CDR3 protein: CASMGGGSRGETQYF; CDR3 DNA: TGTGCCAGTATGGGTGGCGGGAGTAGGGGAGAGACCCAGTACTTC
D gene: TRBD1; clone size: -; V gene: TRBV29-1; J gene: TRBJ1-1; CDR3 protein: CSAPGGGGMNTEAFF; CDR3 DNA: TGCAGCGCCCCAGGGGGAGGTGGCATGAACACTGAAGCTTTCTTT
D gene: -; clone size: -; V gene: TRBV30; J gene: TRBJ2-5; CDR3 protein: CAWSPGGETQYF; CDR3 DNA: TGTGCCTGGAGTCCGGGCGGAGAGACCCAGTACTTC
D gene: TRBD2; clone size: -; V gene: TRBV29-1; J gene: TRBJ2-3; CDR3 protein: CSVEILGGGGTDTQYF; CDR3 DNA: TGCAGCGTTGAAATCCTCGGCGGGGGGGGCACAGATACGCAGTATTTT
D gene: TRBD1; clone size: -; V gene: TRBV5-1; J gene: TRBJ2-1; CDR3 protein: CATKPTGEMMQFF; CDR3 DNA: TGCGCCACGAAACCCACAGGGGAAATGATGCAGTTCTTC
D gene: -; clone size: -; V gene: TRBV9; J gene: TRBJ1-2; CDR3 protein: CASSHRTERSSYTF; CDR3 DNA: TGTGCCAGCAGCCACAGGACAGAACGGTCTAGCTACACCTTC
D gene: -; clone size: -; V gene: TRBV15; J gene: TRBJ2-3; CDR3 protein: CATSRGGNTQYF; CDR3 DNA: TGTGCCACCAGCAGAGGAGGAAATACGCAGTATTTT
D gene: -; clone size: few; V gene: TRBV5-1; J gene: TRBJ1-1; CDR3 protein: CASSLKGDTEAFF; CDR3 DNA: TGCGCCAGCAGCTTGAAAGGGGACACTGAAGCTTTCTTT
D gene: -; clone size: few; V gene: TRBV20-1; J gene: TRBJ2-3; CDR3 protein: CSAPRGMTQYF; CDR3 DNA: TGCAGTGCTCCCCGCGGGATGACGCAGTATTTT
D gene: -; clone size: few; V gene: TRBV11-1; J gene: TRBJ2-1; CDR3 protein: CASNQGSGFVSSPFF; CDR3 DNA: TGTGCCAGCAACCAAGGGTCTGGTTTTGTTAGCTCGCCGTTCTTC
D gene: -; clone size: -; V gene: TRBV9; J gene: TRBJ2-3; CDR3 protein: CASSDRDSTDTQYF; CDR3 DNA: TGTGCCAGCAGCGACCGGGACTCCACAGATACGCAGTATTTT
D gene: TRBD2; clone size: -; V gene: TRBV7-2; J gene: TRBJ2-7; CDR3 protein: CASSRGLAGGLNEQYF; CDR3 DNA: TGTGCCAGCAGCCGAGGGCTAGCGGGAGGCTTGAACGAGCAGTACTTC
D gene: -; clone size: -; V gene: TRBV6-5; J gene: TRBJ2-7; CDR3 protein: CASSALQLSYEQYF; CDR3 DNA: TGTGCCAGCAGTGCCTTACAGCTTTCCTACGAGCAGTACTTC
D gene: -; clone size: few; V gene: TRBV18; J gene: TRBJ1-2; CDR3 protein: CASSPTADRNYGYTF; CDR3 DNA: TGTGCCAGCTCACCAACAGCCGATCGCAACTATGGCTACACCTTC
D gene: -; clone size: -; V gene: TRBV6-1; J gene: TRBJ2-3; CDR3 protein: CASSAWVPPDTQYF; CDR3 DNA: TGTGCCAGCAGTGCATGGGTCCCACCAGATACGCAGTATTTT
D gene: TRBD1; clone size: -; V gene: TRBV29-1; J gene: TRBJ2-1; CDR3 protein: CSVRSTGLTLFVNEQFF; CDR3 DNA: TGCAGCGTTCGATCGACAGGGTTGACTCTCTTCGTCAATGAGCAGTTCTTC
D gene: TRBD1; clone size: -; V gene: TRBV5-1; J gene: TRBJ2-4; CDR3 protein: CASSTRQGGAKNIQYF; CDR3 DNA: TGCGCCAGCAGCACCCGACAGGGGGGTGCCAAAAACATTCAGTACTTC
D gene: -; clone size: many; V gene: TRBV6-4; J gene: TRBJ2-3; CDR3 protein: CASSDKGGTDTQYF; CDR3 DNA: TGTGCCAGCAGTGATAAGGGAGGCACAGATACGCAGTATTTT
D gene: -; clone size: -; V gene: TRBV5-8; J gene: TRBJ2-4; CDR3 protein: CASSLDGRPNIQYF; CDR3 DNA: TGTGCCAGCAGCTTGGATGGCAGGCCCAACATTCAGTACTTC
D gene: TRBD2; clone size: -; V gene: TRBV28; J gene: TRBJ2-2; CDR3 protein: CASSQGGDTGELFF; CDR3 DNA: TGTGCCAGCAGTCAGGGAGGGGACACCGGGGAGCTGTTTTTT
D gene: TRBD1; clone size: -; V gene: TRBV7-3; J gene: TRBJ2-1; CDR3 protein: CASSYDRGPYNEQFF; CDR3 DNA: TGTGCCAGCAGCTACGACAGGGGGCCCTACAATGAGCAGTTCTTC
D gene: -; clone size: -; V gene: TRBV5-1; J gene: TRBJ2-5; CDR3 protein: CASSLVGGNQETQYF; CDR3 DNA: TGCGCCAGCAGCTTGGTTGGGGGGAACCAAGAGACCCAGTACTTC
D gene: TRBD1; clone size: -; V gene: TRBV29-1; J gene: TRBJ1-2; CDR3 protein: CSVERTGANGYTF; CDR3 DNA: TGCAGCGTTGAGAGGACAGGTGCGAATGGCTACACCTTC
D gene: -; clone size: many; V gene: TRBV6-1; J gene: TRBJ1-5; CDR3 protein: CASSEAPRGQPQHF; CDR3 DNA: TGTGCCAGCAGTGAAGCGCCCAGAGGTCAGCCCCAGCATTTT
D gene: TRBD2; clone size: -; V gene: TRBV7-2; J gene: TRBJ2-3; CDR3 protein: CASSLGTSRSDTQYF; CDR3 DNA: TGTGCCAGCAGCTTAGGGACTAGTCGCTCAGATACGCAGTATTTT
D gene: -; clone size: once; V gene: TRBV30; J gene: TRBJ1-1; CDR3 protein: CAWSVVTEAFF; CDR3 DNA: TGTGCCTGGAGTGTGGTTACTGAAGCTTTCTTT
D gene: TRBD1; clone size: -; V gene: TRBV10-3; J gene: TRBJ2-1; CDR3 protein: CAISESFKAGGQLDEQFF; CDR3 DNA: TGTGCCATCAGTGAGTCGTTTAAGGCAGGGGGTCAGTTGGATGAGCAGTTCTTC
D gene: -; clone size: -; V gene: TRBV5-4; J gene: TRBJ2-5; CDR3 protein: CASSLAQETQYF; CDR3 DNA: TGTGCCAGCAGCTTGGCCCAGGAGACCCAGTACTTC
D gene: -; clone size: -; V gene: TRBV6-5; J gene: TRBJ2-7; CDR3 protein: CASSWQKDAYEQYF; CDR3 DNA: TGTGCCAGCAGTTGGCAAAAAGATGCCTACGAGCAGTACTTC
D gene: -; clone size: -; V gene: TRBV4-1; J gene: TRBJ1-3; CDR3 protein: CASSQPGRSSGNTIYF; CDR3 DNA: TGCGCCAGCAGCCAACCGGGACGGAGCTCTGGAAACACCATATATTTT
D gene: -; clone size: once; V gene: TRBV11-3; J gene: TRBJ2-2; CDR3 protein: CASSKGGELFF; CDR3 DNA: TGTGCCAGCAGCAAGGGGGGGGAGCTGTTTTTT
D gene: TRBD2; clone size: -; V gene: TRBV28; J gene: TRBJ2-7; CDR3 protein: CASRPGLADSYEQYF; CDR3 DNA: TGTGCCAGCAGACCCGGACTAGCGGATTCCTACGAGCAGTACTTC
D gene: TRBD1; clone size: -; V gene: TRBV28; J gene: TRBJ1-6; CDR3 protein: CASVDIQGARSPLHF; CDR3 DNA: TGTGCCAGCGTAGACATACAGGGGGCAAGGTCACCCCTCCACTTT
D gene: TRBD2; clone size: -; V gene: TRBV28; J gene: TRBJ2-7; CDR3 protein: CANSRGGNSYEQYF; CDR3 DNA: TGTGCCAACTCTCGCGGGGGGAACTCCTACGAGCAGTACTTC
D gene: TRBD1; clone size: -; V gene: TRBV7-6; J gene: TRBJ2-7; CDR3 protein: CASSWGQGGYEQYF; CDR3 DNA: TGTGCCAGCAGCTGGGGACAGGGGGGCTACGAGCAGTACTTC
D gene: TRBD1; clone size: few; V gene: TRBV5-4; J gene: TRBJ1-2; CDR3 protein: CASSFRDRSGGYTF; CDR3 DNA: TGTGCCAGCAGCTTCCGGGACAGATCTGGGGGCTACACCTTC
D gene: -; clone size: once; V gene: TRBV2; J gene: TRBJ2-3; CDR3 protein: CASSEGGDTQYF; CDR3 DNA: TGTGCCAGCAGTGAAGGTGGAGATACGCAGTATTTT